A selection of T cell receptor beta chains follows, all from one sample in a study of blood T cell repertoires in COVID-19. Sequencing was performed with immunoSEQ multiplex PCR; in TCRdb, only in-frame clones are kept and a portion is missing. This table has tens of thousands of clones, about 90% appearing once. Sample: peripheral blood. Receptors originate from a man aged 45-65 years with COVID-19, enrolled during active disease. Each CDR3 is given with its conserved first and last residue. D genes are given only for firm matches. Clone sizes are given selectively: once, few, many, or a class where the clone is expanded.

clone_size d_call j_call v_call cdr3_aa cdr3_nt
once - TRBJ1-2 TRBV19 CASIPRGQSPRGYTF TGTGCCAGTATCCCCCGTGGACAGTCCCCAAGAGGCTACACCTTC
once - TRBJ1-4 TRBV7-9 CASSLVDGTGGKLFF TGTGCCAGCAGCTTAGTGGACGGAACAGGAGGGAAACTGTTTTTT
- - TRBJ1-1 TRBV12-3/TRBV12-4 CASSSDSYTEAFF TGTGCCAGCAGCTCAGACAGCTACACTGAAGCTTTCTTT
- - TRBJ1-1 TRBV19 CASSTRGPEAFF TGTGCCAGTAGTACCAGGGGCCCTGAAGCTTTCTTT
- - TRBJ2-7 TRBV6-1 CASSEGHFSSYEQYF TGTGCCAGCAGTGAGGGACATTTTAGCTCCTACGAGCAGTACTTC
- TRBD2 TRBJ2-7 TRBV7-9 CASSFLAGSGYEQYF TGTGCCAGCAGCTTTTTAGCGGGCTCAGGGTACGAGCAGTACTTC
- - TRBJ2-6 TRBV5-1 CASSPSGSGANVLTF TGCGCCAGCAGCCCATCAGGGTCTGGGGCCAACGTCCTGACTTTC
- - TRBJ2-7 TRBV19 CASSSQASYEQYF TGTGCCAGTAGTTCGCAGGCCTCCTACGAGCAGTACTTC
- - TRBJ1-2 TRBV2 CASSEGLDSIYGYTF TGTGCCAGCAGTGAAGGGCTAGACAGTATTTATGGCTACACCTTC
- - TRBJ1-1 TRBV6-2/TRBV6-3 CASSLVQALGTEAFF TGTGCCAGCAGTTTAGTCCAGGCGTTGGGCACTGAAGCTTTCTTT
- TRBD1 TRBJ2-1 TRBV27 CASSFEGQGGHNEQFF TGTGCCAGCAGTTTTGAGGGACAGGGGGGCCACAATGAGCAGTTCTTC
- TRBD1 TRBJ2-7 TRBV15 CATSPRDSSYEQYF TGTGCCACCAGCCCACGGGACAGCTCCTACGAGCAGTACTTC
- - TRBJ1-4 TRBV7-9 CASSLGFTTNEKLFF TGTGCCAGCAGCTTGGGCTTCACAACTAATGAAAAACTGTTTTTT
- TRBD1 TRBJ1-4 TRBV5-4 CASSLGGQGDEKLFF TGTGCCAGCAGCTTGGGGGGACAGGGGGATGAAAAACTGTTTTTT
- - TRBJ2-2 TRBV14 CASSRQFTNTGELFF TGTGCCAGCAGCCGCCAGTTTACGAACACCGGGGAGCTGTTTTTT
- - TRBJ1-1 TRBV5-5 CASSLVSGLSTEAFF TGTGCCAGCAGCTTGGTATCAGGGCTGAGCACTGAAGCTTTCTTT
few TRBD1 TRBJ1-3 TRBV7-4 CASSYGTGATHSGSSGNTIYF TGTGCCAGCAGCTACGGGACAGGGGCCACACACTCCGGGAGCTCTGGAAACACCATATATTTT